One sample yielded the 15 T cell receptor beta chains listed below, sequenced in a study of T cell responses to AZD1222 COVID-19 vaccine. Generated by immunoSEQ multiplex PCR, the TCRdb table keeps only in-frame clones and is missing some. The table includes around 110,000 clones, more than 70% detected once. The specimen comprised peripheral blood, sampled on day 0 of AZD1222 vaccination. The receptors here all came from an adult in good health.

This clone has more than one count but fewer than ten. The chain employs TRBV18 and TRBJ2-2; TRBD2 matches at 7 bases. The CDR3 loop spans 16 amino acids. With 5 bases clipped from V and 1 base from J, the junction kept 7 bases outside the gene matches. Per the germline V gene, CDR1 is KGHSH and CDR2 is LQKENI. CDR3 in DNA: TGTGCCAGCTCAGATAGGCTAGCGGAGAACACCGGGGAGCTGTTTTTT. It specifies CASSDRLAENTGELFF.

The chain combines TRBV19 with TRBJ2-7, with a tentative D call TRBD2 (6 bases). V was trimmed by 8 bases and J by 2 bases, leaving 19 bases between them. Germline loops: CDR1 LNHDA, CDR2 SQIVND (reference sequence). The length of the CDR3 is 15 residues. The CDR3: CASASGGAEAYEQYF. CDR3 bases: TGTGCCAGTGCCTCAGGAGGGGCGGAAGCCTACGAGCAGTACTTC.

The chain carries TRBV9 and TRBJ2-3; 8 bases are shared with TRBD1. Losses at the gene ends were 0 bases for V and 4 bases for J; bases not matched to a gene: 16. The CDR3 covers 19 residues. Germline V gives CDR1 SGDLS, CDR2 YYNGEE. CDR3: CASSVVHSGDRSKADTQYF. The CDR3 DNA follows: TGTGCCAGCAGCGTAGTTCATTCGGGGGACAGGTCGAAGGCAGATACGCAGTATTTT. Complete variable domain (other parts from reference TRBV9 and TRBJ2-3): DSGVTQTPKHLITATGQRVTLRCSPRSGDLSVYWYQQSLDQGLQFLIQYYNGEERAKGNILERFSAQQFPDLHSELNLSSLELGDSALYFCASSVVHSGDRSKADTQYFGPGTRLTVL.

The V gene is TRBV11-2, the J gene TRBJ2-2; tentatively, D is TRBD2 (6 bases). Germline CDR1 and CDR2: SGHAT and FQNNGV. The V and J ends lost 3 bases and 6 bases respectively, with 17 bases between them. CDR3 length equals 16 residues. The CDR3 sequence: CASSFIDGRPAGELFF. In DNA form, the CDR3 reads TGTGCCAGCAGCTTCATAGACGGGAGACCGGCCGGGGAGCTGTTTTTT.

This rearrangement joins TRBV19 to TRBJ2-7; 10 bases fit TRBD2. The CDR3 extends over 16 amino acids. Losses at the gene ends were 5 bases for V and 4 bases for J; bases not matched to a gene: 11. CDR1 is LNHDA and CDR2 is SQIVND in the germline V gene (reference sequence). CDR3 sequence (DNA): TGTGCCAGTAGTGACCGGACTAGCGGCAGCCTATACGAGCAGTACTTC. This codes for CASSDRTSGSLYEQYF. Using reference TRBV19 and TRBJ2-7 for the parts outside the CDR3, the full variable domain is DGGITQSPKYLFRKEGQNVTLSCEQNLNHDAMYWYRQDPGQGLRLIYYSQIVNDFQKGDIAEGYSVSREKKESFPLTVTSAQKNPTAFYLCASSDRTSGSLYEQYFGPGTRLTVT.

In DNA, the CDR3 is TGTGCCAGCAGCGTGAGACAGGGATTCATATCCGCTGAAGCTTTCTTT. It encodes CASSVRQGFISAEAFF. V usage is TRBV13 and J usage is TRBJ1-1, with TRBD1 identical over 7 bases. The junction had 15 bases not matched to a gene; V was cut back by 5 bases and J by 6 bases. This CDR3 has 16 residues. CDR1 and CDR2 (germline): PRHDT, FYEKMQ (reference sequence).

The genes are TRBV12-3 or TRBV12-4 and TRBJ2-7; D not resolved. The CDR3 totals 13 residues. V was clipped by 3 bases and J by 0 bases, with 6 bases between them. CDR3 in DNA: TGTGCCAGCAGTTTCTCCAACTCCTACGAGCAGTACTTC. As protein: CASSFSNSYEQYF.

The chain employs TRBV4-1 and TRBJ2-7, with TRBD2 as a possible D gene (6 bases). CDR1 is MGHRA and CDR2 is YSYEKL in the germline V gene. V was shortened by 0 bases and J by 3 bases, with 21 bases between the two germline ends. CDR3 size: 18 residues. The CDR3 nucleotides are TGCGCCAGCAGCCAAGATCACGAAGCCGGGAGCGCTAGCTACGAGCAGTACTTC. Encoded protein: CASSQDHEAGSASYEQYF.

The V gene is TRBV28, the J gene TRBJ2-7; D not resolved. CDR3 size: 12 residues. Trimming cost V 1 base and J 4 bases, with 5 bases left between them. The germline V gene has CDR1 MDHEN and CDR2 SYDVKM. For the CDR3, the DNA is TGTGCCAGCAGTTTATTGAGGTACGAGCAGTACTTC. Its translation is CASSLLRYEQYF.

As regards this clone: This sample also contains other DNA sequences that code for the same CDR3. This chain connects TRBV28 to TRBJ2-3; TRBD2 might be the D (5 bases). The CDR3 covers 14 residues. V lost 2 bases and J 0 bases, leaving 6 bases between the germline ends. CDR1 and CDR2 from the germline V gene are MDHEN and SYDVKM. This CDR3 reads CASSLGGSTDTQYF. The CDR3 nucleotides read TGTGCCAGCAGTTTAGGCGGGAGCACAGATACGCAGTATTTT.

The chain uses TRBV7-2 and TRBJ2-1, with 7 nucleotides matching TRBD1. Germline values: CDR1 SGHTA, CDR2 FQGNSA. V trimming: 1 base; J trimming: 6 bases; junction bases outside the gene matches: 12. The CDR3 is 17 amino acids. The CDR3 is CASSLVGTALFSNEQFF. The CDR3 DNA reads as TGTGCCAGCAGCTTAGTGGGGACAGCCCTATTTTCCAATGAGCAGTTCTTC.

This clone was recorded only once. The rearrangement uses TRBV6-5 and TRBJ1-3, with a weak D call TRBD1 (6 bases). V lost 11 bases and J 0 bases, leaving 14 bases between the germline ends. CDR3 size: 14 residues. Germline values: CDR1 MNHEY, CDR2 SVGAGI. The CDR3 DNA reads TGTGCCGCCTCCGGGACACACTCTGGAAACACCATATATTTT. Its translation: CAASGTHSGNTIYF.

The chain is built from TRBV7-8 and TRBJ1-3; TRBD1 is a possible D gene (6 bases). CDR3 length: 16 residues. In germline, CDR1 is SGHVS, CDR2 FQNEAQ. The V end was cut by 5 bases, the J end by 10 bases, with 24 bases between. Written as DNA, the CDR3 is TGTGCCAGCAGCCCAGGTCCCAGGGGAGGGACGGGGACCATATATTTT. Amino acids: CASSPGPRGGTGTIYF.

In DNA, the CDR3 is TGTGCCAGCTCACGGGAGTCCACAGATACGCAGTATTTT. Encoded protein: CASSRESTDTQYF. The chain couples TRBV6-4 to TRBJ2-3, with D perhaps matching TRBD2 (6 bases). CDR1 and CDR2 from the germline V gene are MRHNA and SNTAGT. The CDR3 totals 13 residues. Trimming stripped 8 bases from V and 2 bases from J, with 11 bases between.

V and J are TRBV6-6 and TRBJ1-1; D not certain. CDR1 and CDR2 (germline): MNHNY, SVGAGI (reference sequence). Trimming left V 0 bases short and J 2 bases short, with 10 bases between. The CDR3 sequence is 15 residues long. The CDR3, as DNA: TGTGCCAGCAGTTACTCGATCGGTCACAACACTGAAGCTTTCTTT. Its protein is CASSYSIGHNTEAFF.